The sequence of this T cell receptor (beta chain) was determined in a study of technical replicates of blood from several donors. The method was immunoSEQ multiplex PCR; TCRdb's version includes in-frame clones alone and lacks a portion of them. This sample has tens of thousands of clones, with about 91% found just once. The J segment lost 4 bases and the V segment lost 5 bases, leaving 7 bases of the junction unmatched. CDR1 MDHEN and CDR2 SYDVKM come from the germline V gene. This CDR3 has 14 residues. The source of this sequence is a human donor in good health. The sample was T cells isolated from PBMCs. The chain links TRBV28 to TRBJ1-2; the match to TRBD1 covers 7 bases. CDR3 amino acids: CASSTTGQSYGYTF. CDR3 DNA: TGTGCCAGCAGTACGACAGGGCAGTCCTATGGCTACACCTTC.